This TCR beta chain comes out of a study of blood T cell repertoires in COVID-19. Overall study context: Sources were T cells, B-cell-depleted T cells, or PBMCs; the material itself was cDNA or gDNA.

Those enrolled, adults aged about 18 to 89 years, came from around 25 US areas. Participants' reported clinical history set cohort assignment. As originally analysed: Researchers report that nucleated cell counts were estimated from reference gene primer amplification. TCRdb's copy holds only in-frame clones and misses some; the assay was immunoSEQ multiplex PCR. The D gene and trimming were derived from the DNA, and the V and J assignments and clone size from that table. The data hold approximately 230,000 clones, with around 84% observed a single time. The CDR3 is made up of 16 amino acids. J gave up 2 bases and V 3 bases, and 6 bases lay outside the gene matches. Germline V gene data show CDR1 as LNHDA and CDR2 as SQIVND (reference sequence).

The sequenced material came from PBMCs or T cells enriched from blood (not recorded which). The chain recombines TRBV19 with TRBJ2-3; 9 nucleotides align to TRBD2. The sequence came from a man aged 35-49 years who had recovered from COVID-19. The CDR3 sequence is CASSIIGGRATDTQYF. As DNA, the CDR3 is TGTGCCAGTAGTATTATAGGCGGGAGGGCCACAGATACGCAGTATTTT.